The sequence of this TCR beta chain was determined in a study of PD-L1 blockade in urothelial cancer. About the study: Median blood clonality was roughly 0.072, with tens of thousands of unique TCRs. Findings and caveats of the study: Lower pretreatment blood TCR clonality, under the median, predicted better survival, researchers reported.

In regard to this clone: Antigen: not known.

Time point meaning: pretreatment peripheral blood. Patients in the study were battling locally advanced or metastatic urothelial carcinoma. In each PCR, synthetic TCR analog templates were spiked in. The repertoire was sequenced with immunoSEQ multiplex PCR; TCRdb's copy has only in-frame clones and lacks some. The table lists fewer than 60,000 clones, approximately 80% of them singletons. This clonotype originated in a middle-aged man with urothelial cancer. The sequencing used PBMCs, collected around atezolizumab (anti-PD-L1) treatment.

In DNA, the CDR3 is TGTGCCAGCAGCGCGACAAGCGGGAGCGTAGGGGCAGATACGCAGTATTTT. It yields the protein CASSATSGSVGADTQYF. The chain recombines TRBV9 with TRBJ2-3, with 8 bases fitting TRBD2. J gave up 4 bases and V 3 bases, and 13 bases lay outside the gene matches. Germline V gene data show CDR1 as SGDLS and CDR2 as YYNGEE. CDR3 length: 17 amino acids. Together with reference TRBV9 and TRBJ2-3, the CDR3 gives the full variable domain: DSGVTQTPKHLITATGQRVTLRCSPRSGDLSVYWYQQSLDQGLQFLIQYYNGEERAKGNILERFSAQQFPDLHSELNLSSLELGDSALYFCASSATSGSVGADTQYFGPGTRLTVL.